This T cell receptor beta chain was found in a study of blood T cell repertoires in COVID-19. Study overall: The origin of the acute and convalescent COVID-19 samples was the United States, Italy and Spain. Sample material is recorded as cDNA or gDNA derived from T cells, B-cell-depleted T cells, or PBMCs.

V was shortened by 1 base and J by 6 bases, with 17 bases between the two germline ends. Looked up from germline, CDR1 is SGHTA and CDR2 is FQGTGA. The CDR3 length is 16 residues. Profiling relied on immunoSEQ multiplex PCR, and the TCRdb table lists in-frame clones only, not all of them. Found here are 230,000 or so clones, 90% of them singletons; the top ten hold around 2.3%. The specimen was peripheral blood. The clonotype was recovered from a woman aged 55-69 years with COVID-19, enrolled during active disease. The chain couples TRBV7-3 to TRBJ2-3; possibly TRBD1 for D (5 bases). CDR3 in amino acids: CASSLNGRAGSDTQYF. The CDR3 DNA reads as TGTGCCAGCAGCTTAAATGGTAGGGCAGGGTCGGATACGCAGTATTTT. The full variable domain, with the rest looked up from reference TRBV7-3 and TRBJ2-3, is GAGVSQTPSNKVTEKGKYVELRCDPISGHTALYWYRQSLGQGPEFLIYFQGTGAADDSGLPNDRFFAVRPEGSVSTLKIQRTERGDSAVYLCASSLNGRAGSDTQYFGPGTRLTVL.